The entry below gives a single T cell receptor (beta chain) sequence along with its context. The record originates from a study of blood T cell repertoires in COVID-19. About the research overall: Acute and convalescent COVID-19 samples came from the United States, Italy and Spain. In each case, the material was cDNA or gDNA derived from T cells, B-cell-depleted T cells, or PBMCs.

Data came from immunoSEQ multiplex PCR; TCRdb stores just in-frame clones and leaves some out. The repertoire consists of 250,000 to 300,000 clones, with 87% occurring once and the leading ten covering 2% to 2.5%. Deletions cut 5 bases from V and 2 bases from J, with 9 bases between. The CDR3 totals 13 residues. Germline CDR1 and CDR2: SGHTA and FQGNSA. This chain uses TRBV7-2 with TRBJ1-2; D is ambiguous. Sequences were obtained from peripheral blood. The TCR originated in a woman aged 45-65 years who had recovered from COVID-19. The chain's CDR3 is CASSLRLNYGYTF. As DNA, the CDR3 is TGTGCCAGCAGCCTTAGATTAAACTATGGCTACACCTTC.